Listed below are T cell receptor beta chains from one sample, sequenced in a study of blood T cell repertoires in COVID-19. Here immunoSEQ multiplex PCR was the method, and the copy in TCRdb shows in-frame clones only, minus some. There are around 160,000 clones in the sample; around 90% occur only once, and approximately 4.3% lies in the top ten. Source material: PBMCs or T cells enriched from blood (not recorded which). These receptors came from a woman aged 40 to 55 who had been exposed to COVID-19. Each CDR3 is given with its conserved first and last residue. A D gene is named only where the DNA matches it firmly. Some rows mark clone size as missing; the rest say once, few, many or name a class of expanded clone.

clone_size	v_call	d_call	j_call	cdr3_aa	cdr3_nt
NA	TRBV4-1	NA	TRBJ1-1	CASSQPGVLNTEAFF	TGCGCCAGCAGCCAGCCGGGGGTTCTGAACACTGAAGCTTTCTTT
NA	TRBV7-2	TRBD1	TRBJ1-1	CASSISTGDPEAFF	TGTGCCAGCAGCATATCGACAGGGGACCCTGAAGCTTTCTTT
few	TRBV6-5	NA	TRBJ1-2	CASSPSGLHYGYTF	TGTGCCAGCAGTCCCTCCGGACTCCACTATGGCTACACCTTC
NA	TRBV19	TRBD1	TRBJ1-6	CASSTTTGGSNSPLHF	TGTGCCAGTAGTACAACGACAGGGGGAAGTAATTCACCCCTCCACTTT
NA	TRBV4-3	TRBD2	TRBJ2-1	CASSQGLEGLAGYNEQFF	TGCGCCAGCAGCCAAGGCCTAGAAGGACTAGCGGGGTACAATGAGCAGTTCTTC
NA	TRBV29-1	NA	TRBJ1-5	CSVEDRGRANQPQHF	TGCAGCGTTGAAGATCGAGGCCGAGCCAATCAGCCCCAGCATTTT
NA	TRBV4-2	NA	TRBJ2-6	CASSQSALGSGANVLTF	TGTGCCAGCAGCCAATCCGCGCTTGGCTCTGGGGCCAACGTCCTGACTTTC
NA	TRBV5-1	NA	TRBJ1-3	CASSLARQASSGNTIYF	TGCGCCAGCAGCTTGGCCCGGCAGGCAAGCTCTGGAAACACCATATATTTT
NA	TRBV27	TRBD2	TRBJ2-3	CASSTEREGPDTQYF	TGTGCCAGCTCAACCGAGCGGGAGGGCCCAGATACGCAGTATTTT
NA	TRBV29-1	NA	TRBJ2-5	CSVYRGDKETQYF	TGCAGCGTCTACCGGGGGGACAAAGAGACCCAGTACTTC
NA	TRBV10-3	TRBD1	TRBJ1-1	CAIDQGAGTEAFF	TGTGCCATTGACCAGGGGGCGGGAACTGAAGCTTTCTTT
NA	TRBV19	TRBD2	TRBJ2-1	CASRDGAGGNEQFF	TGTGCCAGTAGGGACGGAGCGGGGGGGAATGAGCAGTTCTTC
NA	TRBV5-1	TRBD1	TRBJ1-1	CASSFTGGDTEAFF	TGCGCCAGCAGCTTTACAGGGGGGGACACTGAAGCTTTCTTT
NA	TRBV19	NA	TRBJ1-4	CASSHELTNEKLFF	TGTGCCAGTAGCCATGAACTCACGAATGAAAAACTGTTTTTT
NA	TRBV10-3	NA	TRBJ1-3	CAISEDRGNTIYF	TGTGCCATCAGTGAGGACAGGGGAAACACCATATATTTT
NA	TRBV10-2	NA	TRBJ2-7	CASMGTLANEQYF	TGCGCCAGCATGGGGACACTGGCGAACGAGCAGTACTTC
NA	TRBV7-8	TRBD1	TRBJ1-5	CASSVTGGLNQPQHF	TGTGCCAGCAGCGTTACAGGGGGCTTAAATCAGCCCCAGCATTTT
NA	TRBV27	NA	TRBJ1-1	CASSPRGMNTEAFF	TGTGCCAGCAGTCCCAGGGGAATGAACACTGAAGCTTTCTTT
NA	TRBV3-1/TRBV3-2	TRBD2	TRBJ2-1	CASSQEREPMNEQFF	TGTGCCAGCAGCCAGGAGCGGGAGCCTATGAATGAGCAGTTCTTC
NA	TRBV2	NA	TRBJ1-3	CASHSGTSGNTIYF	TGTGCCAGCCATTCAGGGACATCTGGAAACACCATATATTTT
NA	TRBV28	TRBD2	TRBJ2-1	CASSQRTSPMGNEQFF	TGTGCCAGCAGCCAAAGGACTAGCCCAATGGGGAATGAGCAGTTCTTC
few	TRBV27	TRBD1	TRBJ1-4	CASTKTPFSGTGNEKLFF	TGTGCCAGCACCAAAACCCCCTTTAGTGGGACAGGGAACGAAAAACTGTTTTTT
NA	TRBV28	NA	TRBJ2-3	CASGVADTQYF	TGTGCCAGCGGAGTAGCAGATACGCAGTATTTT
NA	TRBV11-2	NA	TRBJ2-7	CASSLDPAGYEQYF	TGTGCCAGCAGCTTAGATCCTGCAGGATACGAGCAGTACTTC
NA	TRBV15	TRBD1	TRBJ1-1	CATSSGTDNTEAFF	TGTGCCACCAGCAGCGGGACAGATAACACTGAAGCTTTCTTT
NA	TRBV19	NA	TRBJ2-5	CASSISRGQETQYF	TGTGCCAGTAGTATTTCCAGGGGCCAAGAGACCCAGTACTTC
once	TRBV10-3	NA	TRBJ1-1	CAISESTGLSTEAFF	TGTGCCATCAGTGAGTCCACAGGGCTTTCCACTGAAGCTTTCTTT
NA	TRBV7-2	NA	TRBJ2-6	CASSEQGGAGANVLTF	TGTGCCAGCAGCGAACAGGGTGGAGCTGGGGCCAACGTCCTGACTTTC
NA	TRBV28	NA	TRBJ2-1	CASSLIRDLANEQFF	TGTGCCAGCAGTTTGATAAGGGACCTAGCGAATGAGCAGTTCTTC
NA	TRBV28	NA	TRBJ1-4	CASSLSLGGMGEKLFF	TGTGCCAGCAGTTTATCGCTAGGGGGTATGGGTGAAAAACTGTTTTTT
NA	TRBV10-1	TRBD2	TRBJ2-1	CASSLVAGTSYNEQFF	TGCGCCAGCAGCCTAGTAGCGGGAACATCCTACAATGAGCAGTTCTTC
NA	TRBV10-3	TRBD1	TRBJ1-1	CATWTGRESTEAFF	TGTGCCACCTGGACAGGGAGGGAATCCACTGAAGCTTTCTTT
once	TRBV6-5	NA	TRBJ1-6	CASTHRDGNSPLHF	TGTGCCAGCACCCACAGGGATGGTAATTCACCCCTCCACTTT
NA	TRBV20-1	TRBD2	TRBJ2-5	CSASWVAGTKETQYF	TGCAGTGCTAGTTGGGTAGCGGGAACAAAAGAGACCCAGTACTTC
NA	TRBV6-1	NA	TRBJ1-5	CASSGTGVYSNQPQHF	TGTGCCAGCAGTGGAACAGGCGTTTATAGCAATCAGCCCCAGCATTTT
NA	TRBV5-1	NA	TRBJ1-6	CASSDPGHEGSPLHF	TGCGCCAGCAGCGATCCGGGACACGAAGGTTCACCCCTCCACTTT
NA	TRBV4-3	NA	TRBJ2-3	CASSQDQRPTDTQYF	TGCGCCAGCAGCCAAGATCAGAGGCCGACAGATACGCAGTATTTT
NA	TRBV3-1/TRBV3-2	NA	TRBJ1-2	CASSRTEHNYGYTF	TGTGCCAGCAGCCGGACAGAGCATAACTATGGCTACACCTTC
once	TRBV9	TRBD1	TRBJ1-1	CASSALGQAGGAFF	TGTGCCAGCAGCGCATTGGGGCAGGCAGGGGGAGCTTTCTTT
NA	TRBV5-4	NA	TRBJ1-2	CASSLAAGVGYGYTF	TGTGCCAGCAGCTTGGCGGCAGGGGTGGGCTATGGCTACACCTTC
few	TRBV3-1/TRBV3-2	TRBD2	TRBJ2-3	CASSHALAGLTDTQYF	TGTGCCAGCAGCCATGCTTTAGCGGGGCTCACAGATACGCAGTATTTT
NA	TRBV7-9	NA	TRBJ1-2	CASSSQKGAVLFYGYTF	TGTGCCAGCAGCTCACAAAAAGGGGCCGTTCTCTTCTATGGCTACACCTTC
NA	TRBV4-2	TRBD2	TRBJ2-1	CASSPPRGVAGGPFVPYNEQFF	TGTGCCAGCAGCCCTCCTAGAGGGGTAGCGGGGGGGCCATTCGTTCCCTACAATGAGCAGTTCTTC
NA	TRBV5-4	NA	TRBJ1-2	CASSPRTNYGYTF	TGTGCCAGCAGCCCCAGGACTAACTATGGCTACACCTTC
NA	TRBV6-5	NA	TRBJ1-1	CASSYSGGRMVAEAFF	TGTGCCAGCAGTTACTCCGGGGGGCGCATGGTGGCTGAAGCTTTCTTT
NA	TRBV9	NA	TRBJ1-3	CASSVEGTGISGNTIYF	TGTGCCAGCAGCGTAGAAGGTACAGGCATCTCTGGAAACACCATATATTTT
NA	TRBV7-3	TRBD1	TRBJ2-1	CASSLNGQAYNEQFF	TGTGCCAGCAGCTTAAATGGACAGGCGTACAATGAGCAGTTCTTC
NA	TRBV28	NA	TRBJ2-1	CASRTGQGIYNEQFF	TGTGCCAGCAGGACCGGACAAGGGATCTACAATGAGCAGTTCTTC
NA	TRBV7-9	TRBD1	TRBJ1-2	CASSQTGGLNYGYTF	TGTGCCAGCAGTCAAACAGGGGGCCTTAACTATGGCTACACCTTC
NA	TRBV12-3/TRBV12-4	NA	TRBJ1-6	CASAGVYNSPLHF	TGTGCCAGCGCAGGGGTCTATAATTCACCCCTCCACTTT
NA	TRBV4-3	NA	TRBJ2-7	CASSQDLQGWGEQYF	TGCGCCAGCAGCCAAGATTTACAGGGTTGGGGGGAGCAGTACTTC
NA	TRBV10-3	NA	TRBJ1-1	CAMAGQQGWTEAFF	TGTGCCATGGCCGGTCAACAGGGTTGGACTGAAGCTTTCTTT
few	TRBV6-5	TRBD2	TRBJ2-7	CASSYSIAGSYEQYF	TGTGCCAGCAGTTACAGTATAGCGGGATCCTACGAGCAGTACTTC
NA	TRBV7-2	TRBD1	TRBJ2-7	CASSLAVGQVDEQYF	TGTGCCAGCAGCTTAGCCGTGGGACAGGTAGACGAGCAGTACTTC
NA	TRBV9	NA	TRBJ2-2	CASSVQGSNTGELFF	TGTGCCAGCAGCGTGCAGGGGTCGAACACCGGGGAGCTGTTTTTT
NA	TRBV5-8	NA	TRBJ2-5	CASSRRVTQETQYF	TGTGCCAGCAGCCGCAGGGTAACCCAAGAGACCCAGTACTTC
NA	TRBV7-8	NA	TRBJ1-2	CASSITEFYGYTF	TGTGCCAGCAGTATTACGGAGTTCTATGGCTACACCTTC
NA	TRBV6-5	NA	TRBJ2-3	CASSYSSGADTQYF	TGTGCCAGCAGTTACTCGTCGGGAGCAGATACGCAGTATTTT
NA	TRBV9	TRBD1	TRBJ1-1	CASSVSLGQGIEAFF	TGTGCCAGCAGCGTCTCCCTGGGACAGGGAATTGAAGCTTTCTTT
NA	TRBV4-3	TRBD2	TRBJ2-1	CASSYLREGPNEQFF	TGCGCCAGCAGCTATTTGCGGGAGGGCCCAAATGAGCAGTTCTTC